A single sample is the source of the 30 T cell receptor beta chains below, sequenced in a study of regulatory dendritic cells for organ transplantation. Method: immunoSEQ multiplex PCR; TCRdb's copy keeps in-frame clones and lacks some. The sample includes 20,000 to 25,000 clones, 70% to 90% of them seen just once. Sorted T cells were CFSE-labeled and cultured four to five days with allogeneic regulatory or mature dendritic cells at 1:10. Their antigen targets remain unknown. The sequenced sample was naive CD4+ T cells from blood cultured with regulatory dendritic cells. Subset given: CD45RA+ naive T cells. These receptors were obtained from a human donor in good health.

This chain links TRBV27 with TRBJ2-5, with TRBD2 matching over 11 bases. The CDR3 extends over 15 amino acids. Germline V lookup: CDR1 MNHEY, CDR2 SMNVEV (reference sequence). J gave up 4 bases and V 2 bases, and 3 bases lay outside the gene matches. The CDR3 DNA follows: TGTGCCAGCAGTTTAGACGGACTAGCGGGAGAGACCCAGTACTTC. Its protein is CASSLDGLAGETQYF.

This clone was counted once. This rearrangement joins TRBV6-5 to TRBJ2-7, with 8 bases identical to TRBD1. The germline gives CDR1 MNHEY, CDR2 SVGAGI. V trimming: 6 bases; J trimming: 3 bases; junction bases outside the gene matches: 4. This CDR3 comprises 13 residues. The CDR3 loop reads CASRTGQGYEQYF. CDR3 nucleotides: TGTGCCAGCAGAACAGGACAGGGCTACGAGCAGTACTTC.

The chain is built from TRBV11-2 and TRBJ1-4, with 10 bases fitting TRBD1. CDR3 length equals 19 residues. Per the germline V gene, CDR1 is SGHAT and CDR2 is FQNNGV. V shed 6 bases and J 5 bases; nucleotides not matched to a gene: 18. This CDR3 is CASSSPVDRGLKVNEKLFF. DNA for the CDR3: TGTGCCAGCAGTTCCCCTGTAGACAGGGGGCTTAAGGTGAATGAAAAACTGTTTTTT.

The gene calls are TRBV11-1 and TRBJ2-5; 7 bases match TRBD2. Germline values: CDR1 SGHAT, CDR2 FQDESV (reference sequence). CDR3 length: 17 amino acids. With 5 bases clipped from V and 1 base from J, the junction kept 13 bases outside the gene matches. CDR3 sequence (DNA): TGTGCCAGCAGCCCGGGACTATTTGAGCCCCCCCAAGAGACCCAGTACTTC. Its translation: CASSPGLFEPPQETQYF.

Turning to this clone: The junction shows a germline mismatch at one end, possibly a read error. The chain employs TRBV6-1 and TRBJ1-4; D is possibly TRBD1 (5 bases). The germline gives CDR1 MNHNS, CDR2 SASEGT. This CDR3 contains 16 residues. CDR3 protein: CASSAQDSATSEKLFF. The CDR3 DNA reads TGTGCCAGCAGTGCCCAAGACAGTGCAACTAGTGAAAAACTGTTTTTT.

The chain combines TRBV14 with TRBJ1-2; D ambiguous. The V gene lost 2 bases and the J gene lost 8 bases, with 18 bases spanning the gap. Germline V gives CDR1 SGHDN, CDR2 FVKESK. CDR3 size: 15 residues. The CDR3 here is CASSQQTREWEGYTF. CDR3 coding DNA: TGTGCCAGCAGCCAACAAACAAGGGAGTGGGAAGGCTACACCTTC.

The chain recombines TRBV15 with TRBJ2-4; the D is unclear. Germline-derived CDR1 and CDR2 are LNHNV and YYDKDF (reference sequence). Trimming took 2 bases from V and 7 from J, leaving 21 bases between them. The CDR3 covers 17 residues. The CDR3 loop reads CATSRPSAYLTWNIQYF. CDR3 coding DNA: TGTGCCACCAGCAGACCGTCCGCCTACCTGACCTGGAACATTCAGTACTTC.

Comments on this clone: At one boundary the junction diverges from the germline segment, which might be a read error. The chain uses TRBV7-7 and TRBJ2-3, with 8 bases that match TRBD1. CDR1 and CDR2 (germline): SSHAT, FNYEAQ (reference sequence). CDR3 size: 16 residues. The CDR3 region has the DNA TGTGCTAGCAGCTTAGGAACAGGGGGAAGAGTAGATACGCAGTATTTT. Residues: CASSLGTGGRVDTQYF.

The chain joins TRBV11-2 to TRBJ1-4; D is possibly TRBD1 (5 bases). The V gene lost 4 bases and the J gene lost 8 bases, with 11 bases spanning the gap. Germline CDR1 SGHAT, CDR2 FQNNGV. This CDR3 spans 13 amino acids. This chain's CDR3 is CASSSTGGEKLFF. DNA for the CDR3: TGTGCCAGCAGCTCCACCGGGGGAGAAAAACTGTTTTTT.

The V gene is TRBV7-3, the J gene TRBJ1-5; D not resolved. Germline V gene sequence: CDR1 SGHTA, CDR2 FQGTGA. V was clipped by 3 bases and J by 4 bases, with 7 bases between them. The CDR3 sequence is 13 residues long. The CDR3 sequence is CASSFTTNQPQHF. CDR3 DNA sequence: TGTGCCAGCAGCTTTACTACTAATCAGCCCCAGCATTTT. The variable domain in full, with the rest retrieved from reference TRBV7-3 and TRBJ1-5, is GAGVSQTPSNKVTEKGKYVELRCDPISGHTALYWYRQSLGQGPEFLIYFQGTGAADDSGLPNDRFFAVRPEGSVSTLKIQRTERGDSAVYLCASSFTTNQPQHFGDGTRLSIL.

V and J are TRBV19 and TRBJ2-5; D unresolved. Between the trimmed V and J ends, which lost 5 bases and 4 bases, there was a span of 17 bases. This CDR3 comprises 15 residues. Germline-derived CDR1 and CDR2 are LNHDA and SQIVND (reference sequence). This CDR3 is CASSARGRTRETQYF. CDR3 nucleotide sequence: TGTGCCAGTAGTGCGCGCGGAAGGACCAGAGAGACCCAGTACTTC. Variable domain in full (rest from reference TRBV19 and TRBJ2-5): DGGITQSPKYLFRKEGQNVTLSCEQNLNHDAMYWYRQDPGQGLRLIYYSQIVNDFQKGDIAEGYSVSREKKESFPLTVTSAQKNPTAFYLCASSARGRTRETQYFGPGTRLLVL.

This clone appeared a single time. The V and J genes are TRBV7-2 and TRBJ2-2; 8 nucleotides agree with TRBD1. V shed 3 bases, J shed 1 base, and the junction held 4 bases outside the gene matches. The germline V gene has CDR1 SGHTA and CDR2 FQGNSA. The CDR3 spans 16 residues. CDR3: CASSFQGARNTGELFF. The CDR3 region has the DNA TGTGCCAGCAGCTTCCAGGGGGCGAGGAACACCGGGGAGCTGTTTTTT.

This clone was seen more than once but under ten times. The chain has TRBV6-6 and TRBJ1-2; D is ambiguous. V lost 0 bases and J 0 bases, leaving 2 bases between the germline ends. CDR1 is MNHNY and CDR2 is SVGAGI in the germline V gene (reference sequence). CDR3 length equals 13 residues. The CDR3 DNA follows: TGTGCCAGCAGTTACTCCCCTAACTATGGCTACACCTTC. This sequence encodes CASSYSPNYGYTF.

The V and J genes are TRBV19 and TRBJ2-1; D is perhaps TRBD1 or TRBD2 (6 bases each). V was cut by 8 bases and J by 0 bases, with 14 bases left in between. The germline gives CDR1 LNHDA, CDR2 SQIVND (reference sequence). The CDR3 totals 15 residues. The CDR3 nucleotides read TGTGCCAGTCATAGGGGGGCAAGCTCCTACAATGAGCAGTTCTTC. Translating it yields CASHRGASSYNEQFF.

The chain combines TRBV18 with TRBJ2-1; D ambiguous. The CDR3 has 14 residues. V was cut by 5 bases and J by 10 bases, with 18 bases left in between. In germline, CDR1 is KGHSH, CDR2 LQKENI. The CDR3: CASSSRRGPLEQFF. The CDR3 region has the DNA TGTGCCAGCTCATCCCGGCGCGGCCCCCTGGAGCAGTTCTTC.

This chain connects TRBV15 to TRBJ2-1, with D possibly being TRBD2 (7 bases). The ends were cut back, 6 bases at V and 4 bases at J, with 19 bases in the middle. Germline CDR1 is LNHNV and CDR2 is YYDKDF (reference sequence). This CDR3 has 16 amino acids. The chain's CDR3 is CATRGGVQGSYNEQFF. The CDR3 DNA reads TGTGCCACCAGGGGAGGGGTCCAGGGGTCATACAATGAGCAGTTCTTC. The variable domain in full, with the rest retrieved from reference TRBV15 and TRBJ2-1, is DAMVIQNPRYQVTQFGKPVTLSCSQTLNHNVMYWYQQKSSQAPKLLFHYYDKDFNNEADTPDNFQSRRPNTSFCFLDIRSPGLGDTAMYLCATRGGVQGSYNEQFFGPGTRLTVL.

The chain carries TRBV2 and TRBJ2-5; TRBD1 aligns across 8 bases. Trimming cost V 8 bases and J 5 bases; bases outside gene matches: 13. The CDR3 runs 15 residues. The germline gives CDR1 SNHLY, CDR2 FYNNEI. For the CDR3, the DNA is TGTGCCAGCTGGGGGACAGGCCGCTCACGGGAGACCCAGTACTTC. This encodes CASWGTGRSRETQYF.

The chain has TRBV4-2 and TRBJ1-2; D not certain. V lost 4 bases and J lost 5, with 17 bases in between. Germline lookup yields CDR1 LGHNA and CDR2 YNFKEQ. CDR3 length: 15 amino acids. The CDR3 nucleotides are TGTGCCAGCAGCCGCACCGGGTTCGAGGAGTATGGCTACACCTTC. Protein product: CASSRTGFEEYGYTF.

This sequence joins TRBV30 and TRBJ2-7; maybe TRBD1 (6 bases). The CDR3 runs 11 residues. CDR1 is GTSNPN and CDR2 is SVGIG in the germline V gene (reference sequence). The ends were cut back, 5 bases at V and 3 bases at J, with 8 bases in the middle. CDR3 sequence: CAWDRNYEQYF. The CDR3 coding sequence is TGTGCCTGGGACAGGAACTACGAGCAGTACTTC.

The chain recombines TRBV6-5 with TRBJ1-4, with 7 nucleotides matching TRBD1. The J segment lost 3 bases and the V segment lost 7 bases, leaving 8 bases of the junction unmatched. This CDR3 is 15 amino acids long. Per the germline V gene, CDR1 is MNHEY and CDR2 is SVGAGI. The CDR3 protein is CASMPRGLANEKLFF. The CDR3 DNA sequence: TGTGCCAGCATGCCCAGGGGGTTGGCTAATGAAAAACTGTTTTTT.

V usage is TRBV5-1 and J usage is TRBJ1-2; 8 bases fit TRBD1. This CDR3 comprises 19 residues. CDR1 and CDR2 (germline): SGHRS, YFSETQ. The V gene end was trimmed by 3 bases and the J gene end by 7 bases; junction bases not matched to a gene: 23. CDR3 residues: CASSWPPDYLRDRFCGYTF. CDR3 sequence (DNA): TGCGCCAGCAGCTGGCCCCCGGATTATTTGCGGGACAGGTTTTGTGGCTACACCTTC.

The rearrangement links TRBV28 to TRBJ2-7; D is unresolved. V gave up 10 bases and J gave up 4 bases, with 11 bases separating them. From germline, CDR1 is MDHEN and CDR2 SYDVKM. This CDR3 comprises 11 residues. CDR3 nucleotides: TGTGCCACGCAGCAGTTATACGAGCAGTACTTC. Residues: CATQQLYEQYF.

DNA of the CDR3: TGTGCCTGGAGTCAGCCCATCACTGGGCCCCAGGGGCAGTATTTT. Its translation: CAWSQPITGPQGQYF. This chain links TRBV30 with TRBJ2-3; weak D call: TRBD1 (5 bases). This CDR3 contains 15 residues. The germline V gene encodes CDR1 GTSNPN and CDR2 SVGIG (reference sequence). Trimming took off 2 bases at V and 11 bases at J, with 23 bases between the two ends.

This clone was counted a single time. The CDR3 sequence: CASSSTPQGEQFF. The CDR3 DNA follows: TGTGCCAGCAGCTCGACCCCGCAGGGGGAGCAGTTCTTC. The J gene is TRBJ2-1, the V gene TRBV11-2, with D possibly being TRBD1 (6 bases). Trimming removed 4 bases at V and 10 bases at J, with 14 bases between. Germline CDR1 SGHAT, CDR2 FQNNGV. This CDR3 has 13 amino acids.

CDR3 protein: CASQRDLRNTEAFF. The CDR3 DNA sequence: TGTGCCAGCCAAAGGGACTTAAGGAACACTGAAGCTTTCTTT. The chain joins TRBV13 to TRBJ1-1; tentatively, D is TRBD1 (5 bases). Germline CDR1 reads PRHDT; CDR2 reads FYEKMQ (reference sequence). This CDR3 has 14 amino acids. V lost 8 bases and J lost 1, with 14 bases in between.

This clone appeared once. The chain links TRBV19 to TRBJ2-5; D may match TRBD1 or TRBD2 (6 bases each). With 3 bases removed from V and 4 bases from J, the gap between germline ends came to 15 bases. The CDR3 is 15 residues long. The germline V gene has CDR1 LNHDA and CDR2 SQIVND (reference sequence). As DNA, the CDR3 is TGTGCCAGTAGTATGGACCGGAGGGGGAGAGAGACCCAGTACTTC. As protein: CASSMDRRGRETQYF.

V and J are TRBV11-3 and TRBJ2-3, with 10 bases lining up with TRBD2. V was pared by 4 bases and J by 5 bases, with 6 bases of the junction left unmatched. This CDR3 comprises 15 residues. Per the germline V gene, CDR1 is SGHNT and CDR2 is YENEEA. The CDR3 is CASSSSGRGGDTQYF. The CDR3 DNA reads TGTGCCAGCAGCTCGAGCGGGAGGGGAGGAGATACGCAGTATTTT.

V and J are TRBV7-9 and TRBJ2-7, with 9 bases matching TRBD1. Germline CDR1 SEHNR, CDR2 FQNEAQ (reference sequence). V was pared by 5 bases and J by 2 bases, with 16 bases of the junction left unmatched. This CDR3 region has 18 residues. This CDR3 reads CASSPGTYRDRDPYEQYF. Written as DNA, the CDR3 is TGTGCCAGCAGCCCGGGGACGTACCGGGACAGGGATCCCTACGAGCAGTACTTC.

The J gene is TRBJ2-3, the V gene TRBV4-1; D is ambiguous. The CDR3 loop spans 12 amino acids. Trimming shortened V by 4 bases and J by 4 bases, and 6 bases separated the two germline ends. The germline V gene has CDR1 MGHRA and CDR2 YSYEKL. CDR3 residues: CASSRRSDTQYF. CDR3 nucleotide sequence: TGCGCCAGCAGCCGGCGGTCAGATACGCAGTATTTT.

The DNA of the CDR3 is TGTGCCATCAGTGAGAGGTTACGGGGGGTTAGCACAGATACGCAGTATTTT. Translation gives CAISERLRGVSTDTQYF. The chain joins TRBV10-3 to TRBJ2-3, with TRBD2 identical over 7 bases. Germline V lookup: CDR1 ENHRY, CDR2 SYGVKD. Losses at the gene ends were 2 bases for V and 0 bases for J; bases not matched to a gene: 8. There are 17 residues in the CDR3.